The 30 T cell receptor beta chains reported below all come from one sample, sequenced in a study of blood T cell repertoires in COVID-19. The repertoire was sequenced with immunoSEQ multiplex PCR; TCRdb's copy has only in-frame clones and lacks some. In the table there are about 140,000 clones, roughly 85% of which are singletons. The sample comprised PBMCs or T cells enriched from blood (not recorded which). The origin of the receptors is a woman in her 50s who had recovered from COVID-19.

The CDR3 here is CASSNRVTTDTQYF. The CDR3 DNA reads TGTGCCAGCAGTAACAGGGTTACCACAGATACGCAGTATTTT. This chain links TRBV7-2 with TRBJ2-3; D possibly corresponds to TRBD1 (6 bases). There are 14 residues in the CDR3. The V gene's germline CDR1 is SGHTA and CDR2 FQGNSA. V dropped 6 bases and J dropped 2 bases, with 12 bases sitting between them.

The CDR3 is CASSMGTANTGELFF. In DNA form, the CDR3 reads TGTGCCAGTAGCATGGGGACAGCGAACACCGGGGAGCTGTTTTTT. The chain links TRBV19 to TRBJ2-2; 7 positions match TRBD1. Unmatched junction bases numbered 4, after V lost 6 bases and J lost 0 bases. Per the germline V gene, CDR1 is LNHDA and CDR2 is SQIVND (reference sequence). The CDR3 loop spans 15 amino acids.

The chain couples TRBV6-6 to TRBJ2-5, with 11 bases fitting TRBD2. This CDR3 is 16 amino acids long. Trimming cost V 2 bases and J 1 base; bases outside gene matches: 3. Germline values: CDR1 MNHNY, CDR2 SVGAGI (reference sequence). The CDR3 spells CASSYPGLAGQETQYF. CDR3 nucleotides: TGTGCCAGCAGTTACCCTGGACTAGCGGGCCAAGAGACCCAGTACTTC.

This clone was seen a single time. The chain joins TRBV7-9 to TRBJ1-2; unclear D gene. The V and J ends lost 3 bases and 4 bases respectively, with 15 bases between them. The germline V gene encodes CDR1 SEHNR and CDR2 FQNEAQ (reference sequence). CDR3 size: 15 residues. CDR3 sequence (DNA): TGTGCCAGCAGCTTTGAGACTAAGAACAGCTATGGCTACACCTTC. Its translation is CASSFETKNSYGYTF.

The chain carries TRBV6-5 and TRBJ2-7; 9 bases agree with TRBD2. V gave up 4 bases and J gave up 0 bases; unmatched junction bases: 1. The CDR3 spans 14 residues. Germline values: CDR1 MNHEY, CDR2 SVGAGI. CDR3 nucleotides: TGTGCCAGCAGTTCTAGCGGGATCTCCTACGAGCAGTACTTC. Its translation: CASSSSGISYEQYF.

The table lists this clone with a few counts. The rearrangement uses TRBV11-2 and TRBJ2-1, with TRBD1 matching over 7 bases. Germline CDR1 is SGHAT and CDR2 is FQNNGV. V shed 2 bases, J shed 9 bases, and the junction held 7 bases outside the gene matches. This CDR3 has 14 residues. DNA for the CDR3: TGTGCCAGCAGCTTAATTACAGGGGAAACTGAGCAGTTCTTC. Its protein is CASSLITGETEQFF.

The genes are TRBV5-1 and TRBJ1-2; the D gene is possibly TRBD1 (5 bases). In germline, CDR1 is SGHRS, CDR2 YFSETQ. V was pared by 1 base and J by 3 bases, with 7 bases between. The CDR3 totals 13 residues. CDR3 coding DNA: TGCGCCAGCAGCTTGCTGACAGACTATGGCTACACCTTC. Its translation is CASSLLTDYGYTF.

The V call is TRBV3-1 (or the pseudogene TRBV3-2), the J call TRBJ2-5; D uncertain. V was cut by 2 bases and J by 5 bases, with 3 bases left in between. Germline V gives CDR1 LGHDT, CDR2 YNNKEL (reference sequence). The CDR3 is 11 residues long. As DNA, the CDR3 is TGTGCCAGCAGCCAATCTGAGACCCAGTACTTC. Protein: CASSQSETQYF.

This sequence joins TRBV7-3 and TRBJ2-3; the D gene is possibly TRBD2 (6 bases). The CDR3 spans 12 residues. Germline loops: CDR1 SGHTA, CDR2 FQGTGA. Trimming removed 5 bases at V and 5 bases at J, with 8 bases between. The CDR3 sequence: CASSPGRDTQYF. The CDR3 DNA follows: TGTGCCAGCAGCCCCGGGAGAGATACGCAGTATTTT. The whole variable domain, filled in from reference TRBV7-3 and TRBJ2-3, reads GAGVSQTPSNKVTEKGKYVELRCDPISGHTALYWYRQSLGQGPEFLIYFQGTGAADDSGLPNDRFFAVRPEGSVSTLKIQRTERGDSAVYLCASSPGRDTQYFGPGTRLTVL.

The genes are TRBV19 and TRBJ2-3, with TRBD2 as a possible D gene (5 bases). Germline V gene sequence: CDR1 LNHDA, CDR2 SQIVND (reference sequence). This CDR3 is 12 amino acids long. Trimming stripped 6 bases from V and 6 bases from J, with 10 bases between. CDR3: CASSLARDTQYF. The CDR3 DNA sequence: TGTGCCAGTAGCTTAGCGCGGGATACGCAGTATTTT.

The CDR3, as DNA: TGCAGCATGTATTCTATTTCTAGTGAGCAGTTCTTC. Amino acids: CSMYSISSEQFF. The rearrangement joins TRBV29-1 to TRBJ2-1; D is ambiguous. From germline, CDR1 is SQVTM and CDR2 ANQGSEA. The CDR3 consists of 12 residues. V was pared by 8 bases and J by 9 bases, with 17 bases between.

CDR3 region: CASSMSGGPNTEAFF. The CDR3 DNA reads TGTGCCAGTAGTATGTCAGGGGGACCGAACACTGAAGCTTTCTTT. The chain combines TRBV19 with TRBJ1-1; 7 bases fit TRBD1. Germline trimming cut 3 bases from V and 1 base from J; bases unmatched to any gene: 5. Germline V lookup: CDR1 LNHDA, CDR2 SQIVND (reference sequence). The CDR3 consists of 15 residues.

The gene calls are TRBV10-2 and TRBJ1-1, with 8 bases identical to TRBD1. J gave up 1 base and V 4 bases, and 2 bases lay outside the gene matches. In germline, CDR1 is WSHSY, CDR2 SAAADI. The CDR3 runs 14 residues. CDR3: CASSGDRRNTEAFF. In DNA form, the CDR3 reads TGCGCCAGCAGTGGGGACAGGAGGAACACTGAAGCTTTCTTT.

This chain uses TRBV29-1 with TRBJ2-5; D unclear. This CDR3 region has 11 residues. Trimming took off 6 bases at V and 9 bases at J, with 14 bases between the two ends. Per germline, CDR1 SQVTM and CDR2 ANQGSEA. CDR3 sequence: CSVEKSLAQYF. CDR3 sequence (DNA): TGCAGCGTCGAAAAGAGTTTGGCCCAGTACTTC.

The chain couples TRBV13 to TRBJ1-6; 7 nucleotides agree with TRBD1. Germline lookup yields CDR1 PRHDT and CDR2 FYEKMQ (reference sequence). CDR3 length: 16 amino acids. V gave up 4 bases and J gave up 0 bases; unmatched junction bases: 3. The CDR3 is CASSSGDSSYNSPLHF. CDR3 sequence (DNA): TGTGCCAGCAGCTCCGGGGACAGCTCCTATAATTCACCCCTCCACTTT.

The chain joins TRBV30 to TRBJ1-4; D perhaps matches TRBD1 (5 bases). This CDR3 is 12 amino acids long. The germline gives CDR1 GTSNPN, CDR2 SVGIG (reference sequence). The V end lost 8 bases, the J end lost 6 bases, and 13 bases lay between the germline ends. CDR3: CARGKNHEKLFF. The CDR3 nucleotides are TGTGCCCGGGGGAAGAACCATGAAAAACTGTTTTTT.

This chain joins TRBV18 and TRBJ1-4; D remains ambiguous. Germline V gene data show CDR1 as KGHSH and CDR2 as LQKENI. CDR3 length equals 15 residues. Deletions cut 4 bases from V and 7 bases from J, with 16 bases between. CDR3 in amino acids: CASSQNVGSGEKLFF. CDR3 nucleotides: TGTGCCAGCTCACAGAACGTCGGTTCGGGTGAAAAACTGTTTTTT. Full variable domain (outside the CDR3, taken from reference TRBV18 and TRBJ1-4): NAGVMQNPRHLVRRRGQEARLRCSPMKGHSHVYWYRQLPEEGLKFMVYLQKENIIDESGMPKERFSAEFPKEGPSILRIQQVVRGDSAAYFCASSQNVGSGEKLFFGSGTQLSVL.

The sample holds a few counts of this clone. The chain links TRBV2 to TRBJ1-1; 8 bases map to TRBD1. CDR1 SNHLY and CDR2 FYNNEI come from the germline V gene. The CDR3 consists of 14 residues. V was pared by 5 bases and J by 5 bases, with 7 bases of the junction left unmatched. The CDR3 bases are TGTGCCAGCAGTCCGCGGACAGGGACAACTGAAGCTTTCTTT. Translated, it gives CASSPRTGTTEAFF.

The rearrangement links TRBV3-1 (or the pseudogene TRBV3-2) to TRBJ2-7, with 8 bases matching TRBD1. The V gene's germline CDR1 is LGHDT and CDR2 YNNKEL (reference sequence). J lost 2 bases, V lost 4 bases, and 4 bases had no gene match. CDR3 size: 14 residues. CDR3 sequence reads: CASSPGQGTYEQYF. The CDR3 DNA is TGTGCCAGCAGCCCAGGACAGGGCACCTACGAGCAGTACTTC.

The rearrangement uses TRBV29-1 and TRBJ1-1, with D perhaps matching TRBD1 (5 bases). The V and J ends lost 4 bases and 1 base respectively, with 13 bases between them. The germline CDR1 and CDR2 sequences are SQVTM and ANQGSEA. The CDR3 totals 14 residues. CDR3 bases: TGCAGCGTTGTGAAGGGGACTCGGAACACTGAAGCTTTCTTT. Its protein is CSVVKGTRNTEAFF.

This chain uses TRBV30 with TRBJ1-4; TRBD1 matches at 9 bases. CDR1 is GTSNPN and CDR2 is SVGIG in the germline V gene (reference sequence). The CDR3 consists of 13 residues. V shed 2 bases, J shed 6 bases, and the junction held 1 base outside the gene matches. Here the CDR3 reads CAWSRDRDEKLFF. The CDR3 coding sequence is TGTGCCTGGAGTCGGGACAGGGATGAAAAACTGTTTTTT.

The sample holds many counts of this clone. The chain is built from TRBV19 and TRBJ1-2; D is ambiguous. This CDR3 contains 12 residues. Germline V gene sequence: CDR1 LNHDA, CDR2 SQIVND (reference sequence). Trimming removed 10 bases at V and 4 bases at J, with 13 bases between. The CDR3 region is CATRRTLYGYTF. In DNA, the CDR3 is TGTGCCACCCGCAGAACCCTCTATGGCTACACCTTC.

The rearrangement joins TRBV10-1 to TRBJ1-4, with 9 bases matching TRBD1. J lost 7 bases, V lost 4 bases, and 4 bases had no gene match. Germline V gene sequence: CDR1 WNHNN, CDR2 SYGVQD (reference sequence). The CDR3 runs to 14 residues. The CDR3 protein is CASSGTGEGEKLFF. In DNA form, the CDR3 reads TGCGCCAGCAGTGGGACAGGGGAAGGTGAAAAACTGTTTTTT.

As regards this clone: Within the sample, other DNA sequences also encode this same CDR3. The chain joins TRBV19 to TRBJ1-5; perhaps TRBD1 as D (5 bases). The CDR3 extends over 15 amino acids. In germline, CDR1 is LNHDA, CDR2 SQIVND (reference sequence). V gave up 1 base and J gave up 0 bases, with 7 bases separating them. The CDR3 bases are TGTGCCAGTAGTATAGGGCAGGGTAGCAATCAGCCCCAGCATTTT. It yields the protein CASSIGQGSNQPQHF. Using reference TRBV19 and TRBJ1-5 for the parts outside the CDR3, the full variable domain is DGGITQSPKYLFRKEGQNVTLSCEQNLNHDAMYWYRQDPGQGLRLIYYSQIVNDFQKGDIAEGYSVSREKKESFPLTVTSAQKNPTAFYLCASSIGQGSNQPQHFGDGTRLSIL.

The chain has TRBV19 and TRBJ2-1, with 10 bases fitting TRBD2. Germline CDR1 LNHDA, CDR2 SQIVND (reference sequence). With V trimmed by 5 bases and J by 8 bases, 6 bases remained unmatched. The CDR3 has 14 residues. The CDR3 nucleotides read TGTGCCAGTAGTGAGCGGGAGGGCCTGTATGAGCAGTTCTTC. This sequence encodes CASSEREGLYEQFF.

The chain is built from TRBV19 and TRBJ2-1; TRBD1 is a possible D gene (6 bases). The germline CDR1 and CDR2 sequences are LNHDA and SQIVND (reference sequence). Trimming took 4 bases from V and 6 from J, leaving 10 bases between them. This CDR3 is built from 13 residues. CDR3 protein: CASSRDIFNEQFF. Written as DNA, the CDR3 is TGTGCCAGTAGTAGGGACATTTTCAATGAGCAGTTCTTC.

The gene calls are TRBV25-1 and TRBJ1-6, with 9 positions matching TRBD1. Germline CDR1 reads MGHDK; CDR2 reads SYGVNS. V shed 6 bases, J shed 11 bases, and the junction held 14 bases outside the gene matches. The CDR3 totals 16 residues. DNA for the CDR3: TGTGCCAGCAGACGCGACGGGACAGGGTTCTCTCCACCCCTCCACTTT. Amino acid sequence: CASRRDGTGFSPPLHF.

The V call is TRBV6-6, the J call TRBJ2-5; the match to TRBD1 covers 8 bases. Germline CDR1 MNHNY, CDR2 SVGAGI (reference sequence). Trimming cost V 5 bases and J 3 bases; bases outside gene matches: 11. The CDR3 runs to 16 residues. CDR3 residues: CASSTPPGQVKETQYF. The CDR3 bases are TGTGCCAGCAGTACGCCCCCGGGACAGGTTAAAGAGACCCAGTACTTC.

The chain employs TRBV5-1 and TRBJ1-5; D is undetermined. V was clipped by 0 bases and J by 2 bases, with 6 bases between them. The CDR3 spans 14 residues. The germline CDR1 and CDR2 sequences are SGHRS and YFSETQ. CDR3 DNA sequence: TGCGCCAGCAGCTTGGATTCAGGCAATCAGCCCCAGCATTTT. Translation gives CASSLDSGNQPQHF. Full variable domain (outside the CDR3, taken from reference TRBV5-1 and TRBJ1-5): KAGVTQTPRYLIKTRGQQVTLSCSPISGHRSVSWYQQTPGQGLQFLFEYFSETQRNKGNFPGRFSGRQFSNSRSEMNVSTLELGDSALYLCASSLDSGNQPQHFGDGTRLSIL.

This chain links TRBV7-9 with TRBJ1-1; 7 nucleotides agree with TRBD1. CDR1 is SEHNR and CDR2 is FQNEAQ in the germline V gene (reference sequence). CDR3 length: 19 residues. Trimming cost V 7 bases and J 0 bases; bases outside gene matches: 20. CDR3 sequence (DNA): TGTGCCAGCACTATTCTTAGCCAGGGGGGAAGGAAACTGAACACTGAAGCTTTCTTT. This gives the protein CASTILSQGGRKLNTEAFF.